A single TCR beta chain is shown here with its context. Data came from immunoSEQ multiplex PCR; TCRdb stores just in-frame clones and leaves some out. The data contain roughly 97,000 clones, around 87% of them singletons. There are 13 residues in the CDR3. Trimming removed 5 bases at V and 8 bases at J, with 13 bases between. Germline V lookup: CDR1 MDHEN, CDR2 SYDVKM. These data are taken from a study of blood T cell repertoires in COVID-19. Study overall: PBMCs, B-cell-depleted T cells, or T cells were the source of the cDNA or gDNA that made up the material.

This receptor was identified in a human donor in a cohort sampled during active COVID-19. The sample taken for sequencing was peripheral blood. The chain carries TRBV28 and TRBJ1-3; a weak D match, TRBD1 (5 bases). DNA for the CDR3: TGTGCCAGCAGTCGGCGGCGGGGGGACACCATATATTTT. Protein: CASSRRRGDTIYF.